These 28 T cell receptor beta chains were sequenced from one sample in a study of blood T cell repertoires in COVID-19. Sequenced by immunoSEQ multiplex PCR; TCRdb stores in-frame clones only, minus some. The sample yields about 240,000 clones, about 91% seen once. Sequences were obtained from PBMCs or T cells enriched from blood (not recorded which). The receptors stem from a woman aged 25 to 39 with acute COVID-19.

Here the CDR3 reads CASSPEGFSTSTGELFF. The CDR3 region has the DNA TGTGCCAGCAGTCCCGAAGGATTCTCCACTAGCACCGGGGAGCTGTTTTTT. The rearrangement links TRBV11-3 to TRBJ2-2; maybe TRBD2 (5 bases). Germline values: CDR1 SGHNT, CDR2 YENEEA. The CDR3 consists of 17 residues. V was cut by 6 bases and J by 4 bases, with 21 bases left in between.

The chain has TRBV12-3 or TRBV12-4 and TRBJ2-3, with D unclear. CDR3 size: 12 residues. V lost 3 bases and J 3 bases, leaving 4 bases between the germline ends. CDR3 sequence reads: CASSLSTDTQYF. DNA for the CDR3: TGTGCCAGCAGTTTGTCTACAGATACGCAGTATTTT.

The count of this clone is one. The V gene is TRBV4-1, the J gene TRBJ2-7, with 7 bases that match TRBD1. The V gene's germline CDR1 is MGHRA and CDR2 YSYEKL. Unmatched junction bases numbered 4, after V lost 2 bases and J lost 6 bases. This CDR3 has 13 amino acids. The CDR3 region is CASSQKQGSEQYF. For the CDR3, the DNA is TGCGCCAGCAGCCAAAAACAGGGGTCCGAGCAGTACTTC.

In its sample, this clone was seen once. This chain uses TRBV24-1 with TRBJ2-5, with 8 positions matching TRBD1. Germline loops: CDR1 KGHDR, CDR2 SFDVKD. The V gene end was trimmed by 5 bases and the J gene end by 5 bases; junction bases not matched to a gene: 12. CDR3 length equals 16 residues. The DNA of the CDR3 is TGTGCCACCAGTGGATACTCGGACAGGGTTAGGGAGACCCAGTACTTC. It yields the protein CATSGYSDRVRETQYF.

The chain combines TRBV19 with TRBJ2-1, with 8 bases aligning to TRBD2. Trimming took 5 bases from V and 11 from J; bases not matched to a gene: 8. In germline, CDR1 is LNHDA, CDR2 SQIVND (reference sequence). The CDR3 sequence is 13 residues long. DNA of the CDR3: TGTGCCAGTAGTCCGACGGGGGGGTGGAAGCAGTTCTTC. Protein sequence: CASSPTGGWKQFF.

The chain combines TRBV5-1 with TRBJ1-1; D possibly corresponds to TRBD1 (6 bases). The CDR3 is 15 residues long. Germline CDR1 reads SGHRS; CDR2 reads YFSETQ. V was pared by 2 bases and J by 1 base, with 12 bases between. The CDR3 DNA is TGCGCCAGCAGCTTCCGACAGGAGGCGAACACTGAAGCTTTCTTT. This encodes CASSFRQEANTEAFF.

The V call is TRBV9, the J call TRBJ1-4; tentatively, D is TRBD1 (5 bases). CDR1 is SGDLS, CDR2 YYNGEE, per germline. V gave up 3 bases and J gave up 2 bases, with 14 bases separating them. The CDR3 sequence is 16 residues long. The CDR3 sequence is CASSAELGLTNEKLFF. CDR3 nucleotides: TGTGCCAGCAGCGCCGAACTGGGGCTTACTAATGAAAAACTGTTTTTT.

This clone was counted a single time. V is TRBV19 and J is TRBJ1-1; D call uncertain. Trimming removed 4 bases from V and 4 bases from J, with 16 bases in between. The CDR3 has 15 amino acids. Germline V gene data show CDR1 as LNHDA and CDR2 as SQIVND (reference sequence). The CDR3 DNA follows: TGTGCCAGTAGTACCGCTTCTCACTCAGGCACTGAAGCTTTCTTT. Translated, it gives CASSTASHSGTEAFF.

The chain couples TRBV19 to TRBJ1-5, with 10 bases matching TRBD1. Trimming at V came to 7 bases and at J to 2 bases, leaving 14 bases not matched to a gene. The germline V gene has CDR1 LNHDA and CDR2 SQIVND (reference sequence). This CDR3 spans 18 amino acids. CDR3 sequence: CASTTPPGQGLGNQPQHF. Written as DNA, the CDR3 is TGTGCCAGTACTACTCCCCCGGGACAGGGGTTGGGCAATCAGCCCCAGCATTTT.

The rearrangement joins TRBV7-8 to TRBJ1-5, with 10 bases fitting TRBD1. The V gene end was trimmed by 2 bases and the J gene end by 7 bases; junction bases not matched to a gene: 11. Germline V gene sequence: CDR1 SGHVS, CDR2 FQNEAQ. This CDR3 spans 17 amino acids. CDR3 coding DNA: TGTGCCAGCAGCTTACCGAGACAGGGGGCTGGAGGACAGCCCCAGCATTTT. Translation: CASSLPRQGAGGQPQHF.

The chain employs TRBV4-1 and TRBJ2-2; D not certain. This CDR3 spans 14 amino acids. From germline, CDR1 is MGHRA and CDR2 YSYEKL. The V and J ends lost 5 bases and 10 bases respectively, with 17 bases between them. Written as DNA, the CDR3 is TGCGCCAGCAGCGCTGGCTACCCGGGTTCGGAGCTGTTTTTT. It codes for CASSAGYPGSELFF.

The V call is TRBV15, the J call TRBJ1-2; 7 nucleotides line up with TRBD1. Germline-derived CDR1 and CDR2 are LNHNV and YYDKDF (reference sequence). Trimming cost V 5 bases and J 5 bases; bases outside gene matches: 20. The CDR3 covers 18 residues. As DNA, the CDR3 is TGTGCCACCAGCGAGACCCCTGGACAGGCCAGCAACGGGTATGGCTACACCTTC. Its protein product is CATSETPGQASNGYGYTF.

The chain has TRBV5-4 and TRBJ2-7, with a possible D match to TRBD1 (6 bases). Trimming left V 2 bases short and J 2 bases short, with 11 bases between. The CDR3 loop spans 14 amino acids. Looked up from germline, CDR1 is SGHNT and CDR2 is YYREEE (reference sequence). As DNA, the CDR3 is TGTGCCAGCAGCTTTTCAGGGGCTCCCTACGAGCAGTACTTC. Its protein product is CASSFSGAPYEQYF.

The chain uses TRBV4-2 and TRBJ1-3; tentative D call: TRBD1 (5 bases). This CDR3 has 14 residues. Germline values: CDR1 LGHNA, CDR2 YNFKEQ. Trimming left V 5 bases short and J 2 bases short, with 10 bases between. The CDR3 bases are TGTGCCAGCAGCAGTCGGGGGGCTGGAAACACCATATATTTT. Protein: CASSSRGAGNTIYF.

This clone has only one observation. The rearrangement links TRBV18 to TRBJ1-4; 9 bases align to TRBD1. Germline V lookup: CDR1 KGHSH, CDR2 LQKENI. Trimming at V came to 9 bases and at J to 8 bases, leaving 16 bases not matched to a gene. CDR3 length: 16 amino acids. In DNA, the CDR3 is TGTGCCAGTACTCGGGACAGGGATGCACCTTGGGAAAAACTGTTTTTT. As protein: CASTRDRDAPWEKLFF.

This sequence joins TRBV5-4 and TRBJ2-1, with 9 bases fitting TRBD1. The CDR3 runs to 16 residues. CDR1 is SGHNT, CDR2 YYREEE, per germline (reference sequence). V lost 0 bases and J lost 4; bases outside the gene matches: 5. The DNA of the CDR3 is TGTGCCAGCAGCTTGGGGGGACAGGGAATGTACAATGAGCAGTTCTTC. Protein: CASSLGGQGMYNEQFF.

This sequence joins TRBV4-1 and TRBJ1-1; 8 bases fit TRBD1. Germline CDR1 and CDR2: MGHRA and YSYEKL. Losses at the gene ends were 4 bases for V and 5 bases for J; bases not matched to a gene: 9. The CDR3 loop spans 15 amino acids. CDR3 region: CASSPQTGVGTEAFF. The CDR3 bases are TGCGCCAGCAGCCCACAGACAGGGGTGGGAACTGAAGCTTTCTTT.

The rearrangement joins TRBV7-2 to TRBJ2-3, with 7 positions matching TRBD2. The V and J ends lost 2 bases and 2 bases, in that order; junction bases with no gene match: 4. Germline V gene sequence: CDR1 SGHTA, CDR2 FQGNSA. The CDR3 runs 15 residues. CDR3 nucleotide sequence: TGTGCCAGCAGCTTACAAGCGGGGAACACAGATACGCAGTATTTT. This translates into CASSLQAGNTDTQYF.

The gene calls are TRBV19 and TRBJ1-1; 10 bases map to TRBD1. With V trimmed by 9 bases and J by 3 bases, 4 bases remained unmatched. From germline, CDR1 is LNHDA and CDR2 SQIVND (reference sequence). The CDR3 loop spans 13 amino acids. DNA of the CDR3: TGTGCCAGCGAGGGACAGGGGTACACTGAAGCTTTCTTT. Amino acid sequence: CASEGQGYTEAFF.

The rearrangement links TRBV27 to TRBJ1-1; TRBD1 matches 10 bases. This CDR3 region has 14 residues. The V gene end was trimmed by 3 bases and the J gene end by 3 bases; junction bases not matched to a gene: 1. Germline CDR1 MNHEY, CDR2 SMNVEV (reference sequence). In DNA, the CDR3 is TGTGCCAGCAGTTTGACAGGGGGCTACACTGAAGCTTTCTTT. It yields the protein CASSLTGGYTEAFF.

This clone was recorded a few times. The chain is built from TRBV4-1 and TRBJ1-1, with 8 bases identical to TRBD1. The germline V gene has CDR1 MGHRA and CDR2 YSYEKL. This CDR3 spans 15 amino acids. With V trimmed by 5 bases and J by 4 bases, 9 bases remained unmatched. The CDR3, as DNA: TGCGCCAGCAGCTTCCGGACAGGGCTGGGCACTGAAGCTTTCTTT. Translated: CASSFRTGLGTEAFF.

The gene calls are TRBV7-9 and TRBJ1-2; 8 bases agree with TRBD1. Germline lookup yields CDR1 SEHNR and CDR2 FQNEAQ (reference sequence). V trimming: 5 bases; J trimming: 5 bases; junction bases outside the gene matches: 16. The CDR3 contains 17 residues. The CDR3 region has the DNA TGTGCCAGCAGCGGCCCCACATCCTGGGACAGGCTATATGGCTACACCTTC. Its protein product is CASSGPTSWDRLYGYTF.

The V call is TRBV6-5, the J call TRBJ2-7; tentative D call: TRBD1 (5 bases). V was trimmed by 2 bases and J by 5 bases, leaving 13 bases between them. The CDR3 covers 14 residues. Germline V gives CDR1 MNHEY, CDR2 SVGAGI. The CDR3 region has the DNA TGTGCCAGCAGTTACGCCCAGGGCGCCCACGAGCAGTACTTC. It specifies CASSYAQGAHEQYF.

The gene calls are TRBV6-5 and TRBJ2-2, with 7 positions matching TRBD1. V lost 5 bases to trimming and J lost 5 bases; unmatched junction nucleotides: 8. Germline CDR1 is MNHEY and CDR2 is SVGAGI. The CDR3 loop spans 15 amino acids. CDR3 DNA sequence: TGTGCCAGCAGTCAAAACCACAGGGGTACCGGGGAGCTGTTTTTT. This gives the protein CASSQNHRGTGELFF.

This clone turned up a few times. The chain links TRBV6-5 to TRBJ2-1; D is possibly TRBD1 (6 bases). The CDR3 spans 15 residues. The ends were cut back, 0 bases at V and 10 bases at J, with 16 bases in the middle. CDR1 and CDR2 (germline): MNHEY, SVGAGI. CDR3 residues: CASSYSVQGLNEQFF. For the CDR3, the DNA is TGTGCCAGCAGTTACTCTGTACAGGGCTTGAACGAGCAGTTCTTC.

V usage is TRBV4-1 and J usage is TRBJ1-2; perhaps TRBD1 as D (6 bases). The CDR3 length is 15 residues. Germline-derived CDR1 and CDR2 are MGHRA and YSYEKL. The V and J ends lost 2 bases and 2 bases respectively, with 12 bases between them. The CDR3 loop is CASSQPGTSNYGYTF. CDR3 in DNA: TGCGCCAGCAGCCAACCCGGGACAAGCAACTATGGCTACACCTTC.

The chain uses TRBV7-2 and TRBJ2-7, with 9 bases fitting TRBD1. CDR3 length: 13 residues. The ends lost 5 bases at V and 9 bases at J; junction bases unmatched: 8. Germline assignment: CDR1 SGHTA and CDR2 FQGNSA. CDR3 nucleotides: TGTGCCAGCAGCGTTACTCAGACAGGGGGGCAGTACTTC. It codes for CASSVTQTGGQYF.

The rearrangement joins TRBV19 to TRBJ1-2, with 7 bases identical to TRBD1. This CDR3 comprises 13 residues. Germline V gene sequence: CDR1 LNHDA, CDR2 SQIVND (reference sequence). V lost 4 bases, J lost 3 bases, and 2 bases stayed unmatched. CDR3 sequence (DNA): TGTGCCAGTAGTACCGGGACAGACTATGGCTACACCTTC. It is translated as CASSTGTDYGYTF.